The 18 T cell receptor beta chains listed next were all sequenced from one sample in a study of shared clonotypes between healthy human individuals. Clones were sequenced by immunoSEQ multiplex PCR, and TCRdb holds only the in-frame ones, with some missing. The sample includes about 990,000 clones, around 78% seen only once; the top ten take under 0.8%. Sequencing input: memory CD4+ T cells from PBMCs. Subset indicated: CD45RA-negative fraction. These receptors all come from a man younger than 30 in good health. Some clones in this sample may be carry-over from other donors' samples.

The chain links TRBV30 to TRBJ2-7; D not resolved. CDR3 length: 17 residues. Per germline, CDR1 GTSNPN and CDR2 SVGIG (reference sequence). Trimming cost V 2 bases and J 5 bases, with 25 bases left between them. CDR3 sequence reads: CAWSSPPPARARNEQYF. The DNA for the CDR3 is TGTGCCTGGAGTTCTCCCCCCCCGGCTAGAGCCAGGAACGAGCAGTACTTC. Full variable domain (rest looked up from reference TRBV30 and TRBJ2-7): SQTIHQWPATLVQPVGSPLSLECTVEGTSNPNLYWYRQAAGRGLQLLFYSVGIGQISSEVPQNLSASRPQDRQFILSSKKLLLSDSGFYLCAWSSPPPARARNEQYFGPGTRLTVT.

Notes on this clone: A much larger clone lies a single base off, so this may be a read error. Other nucleotide sequences in the sample specify the same CDR3. This rearrangement joins TRBV7-2 to TRBJ2-7; D unresolved. V lost 1 base and J lost 1, with 2 bases in between. The CDR3 consists of 12 residues. Germline V gene data show CDR1 as SGHTA and CDR2 as FQGNSA. CDR3 nucleotides: TGTGCCAGCAGCTTAGTATCCTACGAGCAGTACTTC. Amino acid sequence: CASSLVSYEQYF.

This chain joins TRBV5-6 and TRBJ2-3, with D uncertain. Germline lookup yields CDR1 SGHDT and CDR2 YYEEEE. CDR3 length equals 13 residues. V dropped 0 bases and J dropped 4 bases, with 6 bases sitting between them. The CDR3 DNA reads TGTGCCAGCAGCTTGGAGGTCGCAGATACGCAGTATTTT. Translated, it gives CASSLEVADTQYF.

V and J are TRBV28 and TRBJ2-7, with TRBD1 matching 7 bases. The CDR3 is 13 amino acids. V dropped 8 bases and J dropped 2; count of bases not matched to a gene: 6. Germline V gene data show CDR1 as MDHEN and CDR2 as SYDVKM. This CDR3 is CASHDRAAYEQYF. In DNA, the CDR3 is TGTGCCAGCCACGACAGGGCGGCCTACGAGCAGTACTTC.

V is TRBV7-9 and J is TRBJ1-3; D unclear. This CDR3 has 13 amino acids. The germline gives CDR1 SEHNR, CDR2 FQNEAQ (reference sequence). Trimming cost V 5 bases and J 3 bases, with 8 bases left between them. The CDR3 loop reads CASSPEGGNTIYF. DNA of the CDR3: TGTGCCAGCAGCCCGGAGGGTGGAAACACCATATATTTT.

V gene TRBV2 combines with J gene TRBJ2-2; D ambiguous. The germline CDR1 and CDR2 sequences are SNHLY and FYNNEI. This CDR3 comprises 13 residues. V was cut by 6 bases and J by 4 bases, with 9 bases left in between. CDR3 amino acids: CASSAESTGELFF. CDR3 nucleotides: TGTGCCAGCAGCGCGGAGAGCACCGGGGAGCTGTTTTTT.

The rearrangement links TRBV5-1 to TRBJ2-2, with D hard to call. The CDR3 sequence is 13 residues long. Trimming stripped 4 bases from V and 6 bases from J, with 10 bases between. Germline assignment: CDR1 SGHRS and CDR2 YFSETQ. DNA for the CDR3: TGCGCCAGCAGCCCGCGAGTGGCCGGGGAGCTGTTTTTT. Translated: CASSPRVAGELFF.

This sequence joins TRBV9 and TRBJ2-6; no clear D. The CDR3 extends over 15 amino acids. Germline values: CDR1 SGDLS, CDR2 YYNGEE. Trimming took off 0 bases at V and 0 bases at J, with 4 bases between the two ends. CDR3 loop: CASSVVHSGANVLTF. The CDR3 nucleotides are TGTGCCAGCAGCGTAGTTCACTCTGGGGCCAACGTCCTGACTTTC.

V gene TRBV7-8 combines with J gene TRBJ2-5; 10 positions match TRBD2. Per the germline V gene, CDR1 is SGHVS and CDR2 is FQNEAQ. The V gene end was trimmed by 5 bases and the J gene end by 0 bases; junction bases not matched to a gene: 12. The CDR3 is made up of 18 amino acids. This CDR3 is CASSLGLTSGTYQETQYF. CDR3 coding DNA: TGTGCCAGCAGCCTAGGTCTCACTAGCGGGACGTACCAAGAGACCCAGTACTTC. The full variable domain, in which reference TRBV7-8 and TRBJ2-5 provide the parts outside the CDR3, is GAGVSQSPRYKVAKRGQDVALRCDPISGHVSLFWYQQALGQGPEFLTYFQNEAQLDKSGLPSDRFFAERPEGSVSTLKIQRTQQEDSAVYLCASSLGLTSGTYQETQYFGPGTRLLVL.

The chain employs TRBV12-5 and TRBJ2-3, with D possibly TRBD2 on 6 matching bases. Trimming shortened V by 3 bases and J by 0 bases, and 13 bases separated the two germline ends. The CDR3 covers 16 residues. Germline CDR1 LGHNT, CDR2 FRNRAP. CDR3 amino acids: CASGLGVAASTDTQYF. In DNA, the CDR3 is TGTGCTAGTGGTTTAGGAGTAGCGGCAAGCACAGATACGCAGTATTTT.

The CDR3 sequence: CASSEAGRGWNQPQHF. The DNA for the CDR3 is TGTGCCAGCAGTGAAGCGGGCAGGGGGTGGAATCAGCCCCAGCATTTT. The genes are TRBV2 and TRBJ1-5, with TRBD1 identical over 7 bases. The length of the CDR3 is 16 residues. Germline lookup yields CDR1 SNHLY and CDR2 FYNNEI. V was pared by 0 bases and J by 4 bases, with 6 bases of the junction left unmatched.

This chain uses TRBV28 with TRBJ2-2, with no clear D. The V gene lost 7 bases and the J gene lost 2 bases, with 2 bases spanning the gap. Germline lookup yields CDR1 MDHEN and CDR2 SYDVKM. This CDR3 has 11 residues. The CDR3 sequence: CASKNTGELFF. CDR3 DNA sequence: TGTGCCAGCAAAAACACCGGGGAGCTGTTTTTT.

V usage is TRBV5-1 and J usage is TRBJ2-2; no reliable D call. Deletions cut 0 bases from V and 0 bases from J, with 9 bases between. This CDR3 contains 16 residues. Germline V gives CDR1 SGHRS, CDR2 YFSETQ. CDR3 residues: CASSLVAAANTGELFF. The CDR3 DNA reads as TGCGCCAGCAGCTTGGTGGCGGCGGCGAACACCGGGGAGCTGTTTTTT.

The count of this clone is one. The chain uses TRBV2 and TRBJ2-1; no clear D. V lost 3 bases to trimming and J lost 10 bases, with 10 bases between them. CDR1 is SNHLY, CDR2 FYNNEI, per germline. This CDR3 is built from 12 residues. CDR3 coding DNA: TGTGCCAGCAGTGATACATATCGGGAGCAGTTCTTC. It encodes CASSDTYREQFF.

This clone was detected a few times. A read error may be the cause here, since a much bigger clone is one base away. The sample holds other DNA sequences that translate to the same CDR3. The rearrangement uses TRBV7-2 and TRBJ2-5; D not certain. Germline loops: CDR1 SGHTA, CDR2 FQGNSA. This CDR3 has 12 residues. V was trimmed by 5 bases and J by 5 bases, leaving 9 bases between them. CDR3 residues: CASSPTGETQYF. In DNA form, the CDR3 reads TGTGCCAGCAGCCCCACCGGGGAGACCCAGTACTTC.

This clone has more than one count but fewer than ten. The sample carries other DNA sequences with the same CDR3. The chain employs TRBV18 and TRBJ1-2; D ambiguous. The CDR3 sequence is 13 residues long. CDR1 and CDR2 (germline): KGHSH, LQKENI. V lost 6 bases and J 5 bases, leaving 13 bases between the germline ends. In nucleotides, the CDR3 is TGTGCCAGCTCGCCCGACGGGAAGTATGGCTACACCTTC. Translated: CASSPDGKYGYTF.

V gene TRBV2 combines with J gene TRBJ2-2; D not certain. Germline V gene sequence: CDR1 SNHLY, CDR2 FYNNEI. Trimming cost V 6 bases and J 2 bases, with 10 bases left between them. The CDR3 consists of 14 residues. The CDR3 sequence: CASRSSTNTGELFF. For the CDR3, the DNA is TGTGCCAGCAGATCTTCAACTAACACCGGGGAGCTGTTTTTT.

This clone was recorded many times. The rearrangement links TRBV28 to TRBJ2-7, with 8 bases identical to TRBD2. This CDR3 region has 18 residues. With V trimmed by 7 bases and J by 1 base, 18 bases remained unmatched. CDR1 MDHEN and CDR2 SYDVKM come from the germline V gene. The CDR3 DNA sequence: TGTGCCAGCAACAAAGTCGGGCTAGCGGGCCCCATGTCCTACGAGCAGTACTTC. It is translated as CASNKVGLAGPMSYEQYF.